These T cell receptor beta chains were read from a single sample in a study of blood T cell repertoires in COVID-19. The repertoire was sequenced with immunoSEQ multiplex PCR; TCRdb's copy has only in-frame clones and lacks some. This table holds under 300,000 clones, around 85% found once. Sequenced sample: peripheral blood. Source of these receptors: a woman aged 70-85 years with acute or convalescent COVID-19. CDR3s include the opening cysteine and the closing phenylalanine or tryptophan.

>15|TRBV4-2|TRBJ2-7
CASSQDAAGVYEQYF
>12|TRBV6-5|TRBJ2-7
CATWDLYYEQYF
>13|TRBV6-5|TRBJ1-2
CASLTGANYGYTF
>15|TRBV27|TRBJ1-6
CASSSRSSYNSPLHF
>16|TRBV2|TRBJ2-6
CASSERGGPGANVLTF
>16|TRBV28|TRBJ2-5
CASSLSGHSAGETQYF
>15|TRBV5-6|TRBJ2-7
CASSKLAGGTYEQYF
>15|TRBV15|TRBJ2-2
CATSRPPLNTGELFF
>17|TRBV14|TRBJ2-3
CASSPDPSGGKTDTQYF
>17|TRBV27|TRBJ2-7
CASSLMGPDQPPYEQYF
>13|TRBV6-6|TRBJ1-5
CASSYRGNQPQHF
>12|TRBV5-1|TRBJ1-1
CASSSTVGEAFF
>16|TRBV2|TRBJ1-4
CASKTRDRVVVEKLFF
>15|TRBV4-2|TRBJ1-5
CASSQEIRDYQPQHF
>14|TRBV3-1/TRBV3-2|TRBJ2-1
CASSLTSGDNEQFF
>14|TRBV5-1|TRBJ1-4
CASSQDTGREKLFF
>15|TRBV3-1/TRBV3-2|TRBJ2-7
CASSFGQGSTYEQYF
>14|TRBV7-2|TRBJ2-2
CASSKDSYTGELFF
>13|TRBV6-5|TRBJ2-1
CASSFAAGTEQFF
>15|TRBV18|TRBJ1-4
CASSADLFGNEKLFF
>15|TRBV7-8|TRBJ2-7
CASSLSTGIIYEQYF
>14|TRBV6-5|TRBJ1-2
CASSYQTGNQGYTF
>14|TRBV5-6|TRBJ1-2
CASSLADRYYGYTF
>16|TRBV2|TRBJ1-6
CASSGTGGPYNSPLHF
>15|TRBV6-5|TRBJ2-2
CASSSYQGNTGELFF
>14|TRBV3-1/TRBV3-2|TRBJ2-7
CASSRLAGAYEQYF
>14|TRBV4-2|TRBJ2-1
CASSPPTGGNEQFF
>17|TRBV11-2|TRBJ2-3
CASRLAGGDGSTDTQYF
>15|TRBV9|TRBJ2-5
CASSVGGGGGETQYF
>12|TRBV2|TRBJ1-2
CASTSGRDGYTF
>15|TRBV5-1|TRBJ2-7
CASSPMGGLVNEQYF
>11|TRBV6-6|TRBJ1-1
CAARALSEAFF
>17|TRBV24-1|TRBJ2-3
CATSDPGTSDFTDTQYF
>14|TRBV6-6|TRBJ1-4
CASSYGGDSEKLFF
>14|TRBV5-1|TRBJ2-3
CASSNGQSTDTQYF
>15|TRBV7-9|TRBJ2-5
CASSRDDRVAETQYF
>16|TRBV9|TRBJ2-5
CASSVGGLVVGETQYF
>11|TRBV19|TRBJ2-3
CASRGGDTQYF
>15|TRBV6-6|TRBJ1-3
CASSPQGKDGNTIYF
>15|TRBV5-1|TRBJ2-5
CASSSGQGVVETQYF